This T cell receptor (beta chain) originates from a study of PD-1 blockade in classical Hodgkin lymphoma. Whole-study findings and limits: What caused the repertoire differences, perhaps disease activity or prior therapy, remains undefined. The study reported lower baseline TCR diversity in newly diagnosed patients than in healthy donors.

Time point denoted: newly diagnosed, previously untreated cHL patient sample. Acting as the comparison were PBMCs from newly diagnosed, untreated classical Hodgkin lymphoma. TCRdb keeps only in-frame clones here, not all; method: immunoSEQ multiplex PCR. The sample consists of roughly 70,000 clones, more than 85% of them appearing once. On this clone: Its cognate antigen is unknown.

The TCR originated in a human donor with classical Hodgkin lymphoma. What was sequenced was peripheral blood mononuclear cells (PBMCs).

DNA of the CDR3: TGTGCCAGCAGTTACTCCCGGGGGGGCTATGAGCAGTTCTTC. Translated: CASSYSRGGYEQFF. The chain recombines TRBV6-5 with TRBJ2-1; 8 bases are shared with TRBD2. The CDR3 extends over 14 amino acids. Per the germline V gene, CDR1 is MNHEY and CDR2 is SVGAGI. V trimming: 0 bases; J trimming: 8 bases; junction bases outside the gene matches: 3.